The clone carrying this TCR beta chain occurred many times. The data are from a study of T cells after yellow fever vaccination. This CDR3 region has 12 residues. V lost 5 bases to trimming and J lost 1 base, with 8 bases between them. From germline, CDR1 is SQVTM and CDR2 ANQGSEA. Via MiXCR, TCRdb re-called the 5' RACE reads, giving one row per CDR3 protein. The sample consists of roughly 170,000 distinct CDR3 sequences, 5.5% to 7.5% of them appearing once. This chain links TRBV29-1 with TRBJ2-5, with D perhaps matching TRBD1 (6 bases). Sequencing was performed on CD4+ T cells sorted from PBMCs, taken on the day of the first yellow fever vaccination. The source of this sequence is a man younger than 35 who received the YFV17D yellow fever vaccine. CDR3 sequence (DNA): TGCAGCGTTAGGGACATCCAAGAGACCCAGTACTTC. It translates to CSVRDIQETQYF.